This T cell receptor beta chain was captured by sequencing in a study of regulatory T cells in long-lasting Graves disease. Study outcomes and limitations: Persistent patients shared more public clonotypes (under 3,000) than newly diagnosed patients (966). Compared with new cases, persistent Graves' patients showed reduced TCR diversity.

Germline lookup yields CDR1 MNHEY and CDR2 SMNVEV (reference sequence). The CDR3 spans 17 residues. Trimming stripped 2 bases from V and 3 bases from J, with 18 bases between. Turning to this clonotype: Its antigen is undetermined.

iRepertoire HTBI primers and Arm-PCR of CDR3 regions built TCR beta libraries. From the multiplex PCR reads, TCRdb called clonotypes with MiXCR, one entry per CDR3 protein. Of about 420,000 distinct CDR3 sequences listed, around 17% are singletons. Time point denoted: newly diagnosed GD, antithyroid drugs for less than 3 months. From RNA extracted from PBMCs, the TCR library was made. The same sample was also studied in work on T cells in Graves' hyperthyroidism and ophthalmopathy. That publication notes: HTBI primers were employed in a first-round RT-PCR of the TCR CDR3.

The starting material was peripheral blood mononuclear cells (PBMCs), obtained at new diagnosis, from a patient treated with antithyroid drugs. This rearrangement joins TRBV27 to TRBJ2-3, with D possibly matching TRBD2 (6 bases). The source is a woman aged 18-29 years with Graves disease. CDR3 residues: CASSLSLLRGRTDTQYF. CDR3 DNA sequence: TGTGCCAGCAGTTTAAGCCTGCTCCGGGGGAGGACAGATACGCAGTATTTT.